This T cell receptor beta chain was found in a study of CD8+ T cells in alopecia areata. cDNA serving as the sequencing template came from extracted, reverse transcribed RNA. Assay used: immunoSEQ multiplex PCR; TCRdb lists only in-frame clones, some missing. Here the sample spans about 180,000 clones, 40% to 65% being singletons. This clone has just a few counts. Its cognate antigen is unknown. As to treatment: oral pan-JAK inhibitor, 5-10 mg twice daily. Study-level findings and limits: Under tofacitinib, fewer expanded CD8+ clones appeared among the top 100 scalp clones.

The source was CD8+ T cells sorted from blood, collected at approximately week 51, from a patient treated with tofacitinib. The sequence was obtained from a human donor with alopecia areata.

CDR3 protein: CASSPPGYDQPQHF. DNA of the CDR3: TGTGCCAGCAGTCCTCCGGGGTACGATCAGCCCCAGCATTTT. The chain combines TRBV6-5 with TRBJ1-5, with no clear D. The CDR3 has 14 residues. Deletions cut 5 bases from V and 5 bases from J, with 13 bases between. CDR1 MNHEY and CDR2 SVGAGI come from the germline V gene.